Following are 9 T cell receptor beta chains from one sample sequenced in a study of blood T cell repertoires in COVID-19 (dated by TCRdb to the early 2020s). The library relied on the immunoSEQ multiplex PCR assay. TCRdb mirrors the immuneACCESS table, restricted to in-frame sequences. Some clones are absent from its copies; in checked studies, under half trace to an unresolved V gene, and the reason for the others is unknown. For this sample the table gives a few hundred thousand clones, of which more than 90% were detected only once. The top ten constitute around a sixth of the sample. The sequenced material came from PBMCs or T cells enriched from blood (not recorded which). The receptors originated from a woman in her 30s who had recovered from COVID-19.

CDR3 sequence reads: CASSLGSPSSYNEQFF. CDR3 bases: TGTGCCAGCAGCTTAGGATCCCCGAGCTCCTACAATGAGCAGTTCTTC. V and J are TRBV7-8 and TRBJ2-1; D is undetermined. V was trimmed by 1 base and J by 0 bases, leaving 10 bases between them. Looked up from germline, CDR1 is SGHVS and CDR2 is FQNEAQ. The CDR3 runs to 16 residues.

This chain links TRBV5-1 with TRBJ1-4; TRBD1 matches at 7 bases. V dropped 5 bases and J dropped 6; count of bases not matched to a gene: 10. The CDR3 totals 15 residues. CDR1 is SGHRS and CDR2 is YFSETQ in the germline V gene. The CDR3 region is CASRPQTGFYEKLFF. DNA for the CDR3: TGCGCCAGCAGGCCACAGACAGGGTTTTATGAAAAACTGTTTTTT.

This clone has only a few counts. The V gene is TRBV10-3, the J gene TRBJ2-7, with D uncertain. Germline V CDR1 and CDR2: ENHRY, SYGVKD. This CDR3 spans 12 amino acids. Trimming took off 7 bases at V and 5 bases at J, with 12 bases between the two ends. DNA of the CDR3: TGTGCCATCAAGGCGTTTACTAACGAGCAGTACTTC. It codes for CAIKAFTNEQYF.

The chain is built from TRBV27 and TRBJ2-7, with a tentative D call TRBD2 (6 bases). Trimming removed 5 bases from V and 6 bases from J, with 14 bases in between. CDR3 length: 13 amino acids. CDR1 MNHEY and CDR2 SMNVEV come from the germline V gene (reference sequence). CDR3 amino acids: CASSLRLGGEQYF. The CDR3 DNA reads as TGTGCCAGCAGTCTCCGACTAGGAGGCGAGCAGTACTTC.

V and J are TRBV19 and TRBJ2-2; D is perhaps TRBD1 (6 bases). Trimming pared 7 bases from V and 0 bases from J, leaving 24 bases between. CDR1 is LNHDA, CDR2 SQIVND, per germline (reference sequence). The CDR3 has 19 residues. The CDR3 here is CASTSGRKTGFANTGELFF. DNA for the CDR3: TGTGCCAGTACGTCAGGCCGTAAAACAGGGTTCGCGAACACCGGGGAGCTGTTTTTT.

The chain joins TRBV28 to TRBJ2-1, with D uncertain. This CDR3 contains 12 residues. V lost 7 bases and J lost 1, with 5 bases in between. Germline CDR1 MDHEN, CDR2 SYDVKM. DNA of the CDR3: TGTGCCAGCATCGGGTCCTACAATGAGCAGTTCTTC. Protein product: CASIGSYNEQFF.

The CDR3 nucleotides read TGTGCCAGCAGCGCAAACCGGGACAGTCGGGGCTACGAGCAGTACTTC. This codes for CASSANRDSRGYEQYF. The genes are TRBV27 and TRBJ2-7; the match to TRBD1 covers 7 bases. CDR3 length: 16 residues. V lost 6 bases to trimming and J lost 3 bases; unmatched junction nucleotides: 14. Germline values: CDR1 MNHEY, CDR2 SMNVEV (reference sequence).

The chain carries TRBV2 and TRBJ1-2; TRBD1 might be the D (5 bases). Germline V gene data show CDR1 as SNHLY and CDR2 as FYNNEI. The CDR3 runs to 16 residues. Between the trimmed V and J ends, which lost 5 bases and 4 bases, there was a span of 20 bases. CDR3 protein: CASSWGKDRAGYGYTF. The CDR3 DNA is TGTGCCAGCAGTTGGGGGAAAGATCGAGCGGGCTATGGCTACACCTTC.

The DNA for the CDR3 is TGTGCCACCAGCAGAGATGTGAGTCAGCCCCAGCATTTT. It encodes CATSRDVSQPQHF. The chain couples TRBV15 to TRBJ1-5; D ambiguous. The CDR3 runs to 13 residues. CDR1 LNHNV and CDR2 YYDKDF come from the germline V gene (reference sequence). V lost 0 bases to trimming and J lost 6 bases, with 6 bases between them. Full variable domain (remainder filled in from reference TRBV15 and TRBJ1-5): DAMVIQNPRYQVTQFGKPVTLSCSQTLNHNVMYWYQQKSSQAPKLLFHYYDKDFNNEADTPDNFQSRRPNTSFCFLDIRSPGLGDTAMYLCATSRDVSQPQHFGDGTRLSIL.